A selection of T cell receptor beta chains follows, all from one sample in a study of blood T cell repertoires in COVID-19. The repertoire was sequenced with immunoSEQ multiplex PCR; TCRdb's copy has only in-frame clones and lacks some. The table records 250,000 or so clones, 84% of them present only once. Sequencing was carried out using peripheral blood. These receptors were taken from a middle-aged woman who had recovered from COVID-19. CDR3s include the opening cysteine and the closing phenylalanine or tryptophan. A D gene is named only where the DNA matches it firmly. Expanded clones get a size class; other rows say once, few or many, or leave the size out.

>NA|NA|TRBJ1-5|TRBV19
CASSGSGDQPQHF
TGTGCCAGTAGTGGTTCAGGGGATCAGCCCCAGCATTTT
>NA|NA|TRBJ1-6|TRBV28
CASSLPQGAGSPLHF
TGTGCCAGCAGTTTGCCCCAGGGTGCAGGGTCACCCCTCCACTTT
>NA|NA|TRBJ2-7|TRBV3-1/TRBV3-2
CASSQEQTGYEQYF
TGTGCCAGCAGCCAAGAACAGACAGGTTACGAGCAGTACTTC
>TRBD1|NA|TRBJ1-5|TRBV6-5
CASSSTGWQPQHF
TGTGCCAGCAGTTCGACAGGGTGGCAGCCCCAGCATTTT
>NA|NA|TRBJ1-1|TRBV11-3
CASSLGAGTPNTEAFF
TGTGCCAGCAGCTTAGGGGCCGGGACACCGAACACTGAAGCTTTCTTT
>TRBD1|NA|TRBJ1-6|TRBV4-2
CASSHSSGDRNSPLHF
TGTGCCAGCAGCCACTCCTCAGGGGACAGAAATTCACCCCTCCACTTT
>TRBD1|NA|TRBJ1-5|TRBV11-2
CASSQGGPQHF
TGTGCCAGCAGCCAGGGGGGGCCCCAGCATTTT
>NA|NA|TRBJ1-2|TRBV5-5
CASEAGDYGYTF
TGTGCCAGCGAGGCCGGAGACTATGGCTACACCTTC
>NA|NA|TRBJ1-6|TRBV2
CASRRRSSDNSPLHF
TGTGCCAGCCGCCGCAGGTCTAGCGATAATTCACCCCTCCACTTT
>NA|NA|TRBJ1-1|TRBV6-5
CASRMDTNTEAFF
TGTGCCAGCAGGATGGACACGAACACTGAAGCTTTCTTT
>TRBD1|NA|TRBJ2-1|TRBV5-4
CASSLFNRGDEQFF
TGTGCCAGCAGCTTGTTCAACAGGGGGGATGAGCAGTTCTTC
>NA|medium-sized|TRBJ2-3|TRBV10-3
CAISEQRGHTDTQYF
TGTGCCATCAGTGAACAGCGGGGACACACAGATACGCAGTATTTT
>TRBD1|NA|TRBJ1-6|TRBV28
CALGGQGASPLHF
TGTGCCCTAGGGGGACAGGGGGCTTCACCCCTCCACTTT
>NA|NA|TRBJ1-1|TRBV28
CASSFPRGGGGTEAFF
TGTGCCAGCAGTTTTCCGCGCGGGGGGGGCGGCACTGAAGCTTTCTTT
>TRBD1|once|TRBJ2-5|TRBV5-4
CASSRTGGGETQYF
TGTGCCAGCAGCAGGACAGGGGGAGGAGAGACCCAGTACTTC
>TRBD1|NA|TRBJ2-7|TRBV29-1
CSVEEGQGISYEQYF
TGCAGCGTTGAAGAAGGACAGGGTATCTCCTACGAGCAGTACTTC
>TRBD2|once|TRBJ2-2|TRBV28
CASSFTSGAVGELFF
TGTGCCAGCAGTTTTACAAGCGGGGCTGTCGGGGAGCTGTTTTTT
>NA|NA|TRBJ1-6|TRBV13
CASSLTGRGSPLHF
TGTGCCAGCAGCTTAACAGGGAGAGGTTCACCCCTCCACTTT
>TRBD1|few|TRBJ1-5|TRBV28
CASSWTGINQPQHF
TGTGCCAGCAGTTGGACAGGAATTAATCAGCCCCAGCATTTT
>NA|NA|TRBJ1-1|TRBV9
CASSVVSNTEAFF
TGTGCCAGCAGCGTAGTCAGTAACACTGAAGCTTTCTTT
>NA|NA|TRBJ1-6|TRBV2
CASGGQYNSPLHF
TGTGCCAGCGGTGGACAATATAATTCACCCCTCCACTTT
>TRBD2|NA|TRBJ2-1|TRBV19
CASSGLAGAWNEQFF
TGTGCCAGTAGTGGACTAGCGGGGGCATGGAATGAGCAGTTCTTC
>NA|NA|TRBJ2-1|TRBV28
CASSLWGQNNEQFF
TGTGCCAGCAGTTTATGGGGCCAAAACAATGAGCAGTTCTTC
>TRBD2|NA|TRBJ2-7|TRBV6-5
CASSKGLAGEQYF
TGTGCCAGCAGTAAGGGACTAGCCGGCGAGCAGTACTTC
>NA|NA|TRBJ1-6|TRBV9
CASSPPSPNSPLHF
TGTGCCAGCAGCCCGCCTAGTCCCAATTCACCCCTCCACTTT
>NA|NA|TRBJ1-1|TRBV28
CASRTDRSPTEAFF
TGTGCCAGCAGAACCGACAGGAGCCCCACTGAAGCTTTCTTT
>NA|NA|TRBJ1-2|TRBV7-2
CASSLARRDGYTF
TGTGCCAGCAGCTTAGCGCGCAGGGATGGCTACACCTTC
>TRBD1|NA|TRBJ2-7|TRBV30
CAWSSPGQGDGEQYF
TGTGCCTGGAGTTCCCCGGGACAGGGAGACGGCGAGCAGTACTTC
>TRBD2|once|TRBJ2-1|TRBV4-1
CASSPDPGTINEQFF
TGCGCCAGCAGCCCAGACCCGGGGACTATCAATGAGCAGTTCTTC
>NA|NA|TRBJ1-2|TRBV13
CASSLFAAGGNGYTF
TGTGCCAGCAGCTTATTTGCAGCGGGGGGCAATGGCTACACCTTC
>TRBD1|NA|TRBJ1-1|TRBV5-8
CASSLDRGRVGAFF
TGTGCCAGCAGCTTGGACAGGGGGCGGGTAGGGGCTTTCTTT
>NA|once|TRBJ2-3|TRBV6-5
CASSYYRADTQYF
TGTGCCAGCAGTTACTACAGGGCAGATACGCAGTATTTT
>TRBD1|NA|TRBJ2-2|TRBV18
CASSLGTGTGELFF
TGTGCCAGCTCCCTGGGGACAGGGACCGGGGAGCTGTTTTTT
>TRBD1|NA|TRBJ1-1|TRBV18
CASSPQGANTEAFF
TGTGCCAGCTCACCGCAGGGGGCGAACACTGAAGCTTTCTTT
>NA|NA|TRBJ2-5|TRBV20-1
CSAGAQETQYF
TGCAGTGCTGGGGCCCAAGAGACCCAGTACTTC
>NA|NA|TRBJ2-3|TRBV5-4
CASSPRAFRDTQYF
TGTGCCAGCAGCCCCAGGGCGTTTAGAGATACGCAGTATTTT
>NA|NA|TRBJ2-7|TRBV5-5
CASSFPGGRPEQYF
TGTGCCAGCAGCTTCCCAGGGGGGCGGCCCGAGCAGTACTTC
>TRBD1|once|TRBJ2-7|TRBV4-1
CASSQGAPGTGMLAEQYF
TGCGCCAGCAGCCAAGGTGCCCCCGGGACAGGGATGTTGGCCGAGCAGTACTTC
>NA|few|TRBJ1-6|TRBV5-5
CASSLGSSYNSPLHF
TGTGCCAGCAGCTTGGGGAGCTCCTATAATTCACCCCTCCACTTT
>TRBD2|NA|TRBJ2-3|TRBV28
CASRTPSGGADTQYF
TGTGCCAGCAGGACCCCTAGCGGGGGGGCAGATACGCAGTATTTT
>NA|NA|TRBJ2-7|TRBV28
CASTNGGAFNDEQYF
TGTGCCAGCACCAACGGTGGGGCATTCAACGACGAGCAGTACTTC
>TRBD1|NA|TRBJ2-5|TRBV10-3
CAISGGQQQETQYF
TGTGCCATCAGTGGGGGACAGCAACAAGAGACCCAGTACTTC
>TRBD1|once|TRBJ2-7|TRBV19
CASWGQGEYEQYF
TGTGCCAGTTGGGGACAGGGGGAATACGAGCAGTACTTC
>TRBD1|NA|TRBJ1-5|TRBV2
CASQDRGDNQPQHF
TGTGCCAGCCAGGACAGGGGAGACAATCAGCCCCAGCATTTT
>NA|NA|TRBJ2-1|TRBV28
CASTLGGGHIYEQFF
TGTGCCAGCACTCTAGGGGGGGGCCATATATATGAGCAGTTCTTC
>TRBD1|NA|TRBJ2-3|TRBV5-8
CASSLGADRGDTQYF
TGTGCCAGCAGCTTGGGAGCGGACAGGGGCGATACGCAGTATTTT
>NA|NA|TRBJ1-5|TRBV3-1/TRBV3-2
CASSQSSGRGSNQPQHF
TGTGCCAGCAGCCAATCGTCAGGCCGGGGAAGCAATCAGCCCCAGCATTTT
>NA|few|TRBJ1-5|TRBV10-3
CAISLGRDSNQPQHF
TGTGCCATCAGTCTGGGGAGGGATAGCAATCAGCCCCAGCATTTT
>NA|NA|TRBJ2-7|TRBV11-3
CASSKDSPYEQYF
TGTGCCAGCAGCAAAGACAGTCCGTACGAGCAGTACTTC
>NA|NA|TRBJ1-2|TRBV7-2
CASSLAGAGSNYGYTF
TGTGCCAGCAGCTTAGCGGGGGCAGGATCTAACTATGGCTACACCTTC
>TRBD1|NA|TRBJ1-5|TRBV7-9
CASRRTGDQPQHF
TGTGCCAGCAGACGGACAGGGGATCAGCCCCAGCATTTT
>NA|NA|TRBJ1-4|TRBV11-2
CASSLRGDDNEKLFF
TGTGCCAGCAGCTTGCGGGGAGATGATAACGAAAAACTGTTTTTT
>NA|NA|TRBJ2-2|TRBV5-1
CASSLGTAIPNTGELFF
TGCGCCAGCAGCTTGGGGACAGCCATCCCGAACACCGGGGAGCTGTTTTTT
>TRBD2|NA|TRBJ2-6|TRBV3-1/TRBV3-2
CASSQKGSFRGGGESGANVLTF
TGTGCCAGCAGCCAAAAAGGGAGTTTTCGTGGCGGGGGAGAGTCTGGGGCCAACGTCCTGACTTTC
>NA|NA|TRBJ1-1|TRBV7-9
CASRPRNTLENTEAFF
TGTGCCAGCAGGCCTAGGAACACGCTAGAGAACACTGAAGCTTTCTTT
>NA|NA|TRBJ2-7|TRBV7-6
CASSLSGGYSYEQYF
TGTGCCAGCAGCTTATCTGGAGGGTACTCCTACGAGCAGTACTTC
>TRBD2|NA|TRBJ2-1|TRBV10-3
CATDDPREGYNEQFF
TGTGCCACCGACGACCCCAGGGAGGGGTACAATGAGCAGTTCTTC
>TRBD2|NA|TRBJ2-1|TRBV14
CASSLGGGSNEQFF
TGTGCCAGCAGCCTAGGCGGGGGTAGCAATGAGCAGTTCTTC
>NA|once|TRBJ2-2|TRBV11-2
CASSRMVGASVGELFF
TGTGCCAGCAGCCGCATGGTGGGGGCATCAGTCGGGGAGCTGTTTTTT